The rows below give T cell receptor beta chains drawn from one sample of a study of T-cell memory formation after mild COVID-19. One entry per CDR3 protein, called by TCRdb with MiXCR from the 5' RACE reads. The data hold roughly 100,000 distinct CDR3 sequences, with approximately 15% observed a single time. Sequencing input: PBMCs or a T cell subset sorted from them (not recorded which). These receptors were collected from a man aged 18 to 29 who had mild COVID-19 (a few samples of this study predate the infection). Cell type and time point are not known. Both conserved end residues are part of each CDR3. Each record gives: CDR3 DNA, CDR3 protein, V gene, clone size, D gene, CDR3 length, J gene. The D gene is left open where the match is weak. Expanded clones are given a class, and other clones once, few, many or no size at all.

CDR3 DNA: TGTGCCAGCTCCGCCAGGATCTACGAGCAGTACTTC
CDR3 protein: CASSARIYEQYF
V gene: TRBV11-2
clone size: few
D gene: NA
CDR3 length: 12
J gene: TRBJ2-7

CDR3 DNA: TGTGCCAGTTTTAGCGGGGGGAACACCGGGGAGCTGTTTTTT
CDR3 protein: CASFSGGNTGELFF
V gene: TRBV12-3/TRBV12-4
clone size: few
D gene: TRBD2
CDR3 length: 14
J gene: TRBJ2-2

CDR3 DNA: TGTGCCACCGTGGACAGCCAAGAGACCCAGTACTTC
CDR3 protein: CATVDSQETQYF
V gene: TRBV6-6
clone size: many
D gene: NA
CDR3 length: 12
J gene: TRBJ2-5

CDR3 DNA: TGTGCCACCAGCAGTAGGGGGACGGAGCAGCCCCAGCATTTT
CDR3 protein: CATSSRGTEQPQHF
V gene: TRBV15
clone size: few
D gene: NA
CDR3 length: 14
J gene: TRBJ1-5

CDR3 DNA: TGTGCCAGCAGCCCCTCCGGGTGGAATGAGCAGTTCTTC
CDR3 protein: CASSPSGWNEQFF
V gene: TRBV11-3
clone size: many
D gene: NA
CDR3 length: 13
J gene: TRBJ2-1

CDR3 DNA: TGTGCCAGCAGCGCCCGCAACAGACTAGCGTGGGAGACCCAGTACTTC
CDR3 protein: CASSARNRLAWETQYF
V gene: TRBV11-2
clone size: NA
D gene: TRBD2
CDR3 length: 16
J gene: TRBJ2-5

CDR3 DNA: TGTGCCAGCAGCAAAACAGTGAACACTGAAGCTTTCTTT
CDR3 protein: CASSKTVNTEAFF
V gene: TRBV27
clone size: few
D gene: NA
CDR3 length: 13
J gene: TRBJ1-1

CDR3 DNA: TGTGCCGCGGCCGCTGGGGCCAACGTCCTGACTTTC
CDR3 protein: CAAAAGANVLTF
V gene: TRBV25-1
clone size: NA
D gene: NA
CDR3 length: 12
J gene: TRBJ2-6

CDR3 DNA: TGTGCCAGCAGCTTAGTTGGAGGGCCAGATACGCAGTATTTT
CDR3 protein: CASSLVGGPDTQYF
V gene: TRBV7-6
clone size: many
D gene: NA
CDR3 length: 14
J gene: TRBJ2-3

CDR3 DNA: TGCAGTGCTCATGGGACTAGCGGGGGGTATGAGCAGTTCTTC
CDR3 protein: CSAHGTSGGYEQFF
V gene: TRBV20-1
clone size: few
D gene: TRBD2
CDR3 length: 14
J gene: TRBJ2-1

CDR3 DNA: TGCAGCGTTGAGAAGGTGGCGGGGGTGACGGGGGAGACCCAGTACTTC
CDR3 protein: CSVEKVAGVTGETQYF
V gene: TRBV29-1
clone size: NA
D gene: TRBD2
CDR3 length: 16
J gene: TRBJ2-5

CDR3 DNA: TGTGCCAGCAGATCACGTACCTATTTAGAGACCCAGTACTTC
CDR3 protein: CASRSRTYLETQYF
V gene: TRBV6-5
clone size: NA
D gene: NA
CDR3 length: 14
J gene: TRBJ2-5

CDR3 DNA: TGTGCCAGCAGCCAAAGGCTAGCTCCAGATACGCAGTATTTT
CDR3 protein: CASSQRLAPDTQYF
V gene: TRBV3-1
clone size: NA
D gene: NA
CDR3 length: 14
J gene: TRBJ2-3